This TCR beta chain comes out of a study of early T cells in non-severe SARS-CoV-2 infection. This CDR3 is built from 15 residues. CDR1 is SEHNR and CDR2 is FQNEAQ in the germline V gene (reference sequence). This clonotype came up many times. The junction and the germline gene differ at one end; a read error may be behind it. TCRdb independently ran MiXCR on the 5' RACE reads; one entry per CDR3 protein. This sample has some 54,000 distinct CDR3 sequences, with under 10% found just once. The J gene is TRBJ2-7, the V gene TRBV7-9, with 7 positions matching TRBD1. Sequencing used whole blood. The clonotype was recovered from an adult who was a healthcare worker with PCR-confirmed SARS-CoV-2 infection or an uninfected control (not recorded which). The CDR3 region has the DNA TGTGCCAGCAGCTCCTCCGGGACAGCATCCTCCGAGCAGTACTTC. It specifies CASSSSGTASSEQYF.